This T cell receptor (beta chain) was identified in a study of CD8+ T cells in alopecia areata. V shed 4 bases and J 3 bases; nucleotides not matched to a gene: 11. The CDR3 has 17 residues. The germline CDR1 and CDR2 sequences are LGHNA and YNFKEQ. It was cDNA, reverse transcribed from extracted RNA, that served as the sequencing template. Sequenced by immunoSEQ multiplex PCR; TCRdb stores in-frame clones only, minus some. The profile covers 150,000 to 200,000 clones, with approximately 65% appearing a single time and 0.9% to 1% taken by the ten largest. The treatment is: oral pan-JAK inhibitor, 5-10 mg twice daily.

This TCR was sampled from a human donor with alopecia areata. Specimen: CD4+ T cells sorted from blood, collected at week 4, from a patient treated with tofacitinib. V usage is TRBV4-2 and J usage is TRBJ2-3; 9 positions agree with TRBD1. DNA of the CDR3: TGTGCCAGCAGCCCCTTGGGGGGGACAGGGTTTACAGATACGCAGTATTTT. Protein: CASSPLGGTGFTDTQYF.